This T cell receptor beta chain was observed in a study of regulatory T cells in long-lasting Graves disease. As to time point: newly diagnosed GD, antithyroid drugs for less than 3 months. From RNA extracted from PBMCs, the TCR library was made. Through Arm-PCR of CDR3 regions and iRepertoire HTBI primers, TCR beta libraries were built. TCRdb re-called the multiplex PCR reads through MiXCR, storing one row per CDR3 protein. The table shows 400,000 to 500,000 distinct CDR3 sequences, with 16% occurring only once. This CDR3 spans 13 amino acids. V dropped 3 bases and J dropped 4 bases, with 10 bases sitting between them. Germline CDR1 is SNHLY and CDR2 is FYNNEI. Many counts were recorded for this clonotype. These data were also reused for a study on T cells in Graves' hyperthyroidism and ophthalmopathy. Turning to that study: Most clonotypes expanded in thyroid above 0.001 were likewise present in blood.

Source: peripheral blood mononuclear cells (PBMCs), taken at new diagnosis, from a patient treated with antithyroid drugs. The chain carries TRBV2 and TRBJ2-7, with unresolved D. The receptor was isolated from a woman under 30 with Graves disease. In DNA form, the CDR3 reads TGTGCCAGCAGTGAGGGTTTAGGATACGAGCAGTACTTC. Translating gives CASSEGLGYEQYF.